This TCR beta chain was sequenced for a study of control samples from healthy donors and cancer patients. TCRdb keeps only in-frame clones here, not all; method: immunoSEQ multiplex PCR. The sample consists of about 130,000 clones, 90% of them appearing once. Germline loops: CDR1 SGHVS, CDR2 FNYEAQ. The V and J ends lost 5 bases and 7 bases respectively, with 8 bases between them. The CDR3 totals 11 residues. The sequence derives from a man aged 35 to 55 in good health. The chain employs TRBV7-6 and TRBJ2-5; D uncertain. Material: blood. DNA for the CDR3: TGTGCCAGCAGCCGAATCGGGACCCAGTACTTC. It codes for CASSRIGTQYF.